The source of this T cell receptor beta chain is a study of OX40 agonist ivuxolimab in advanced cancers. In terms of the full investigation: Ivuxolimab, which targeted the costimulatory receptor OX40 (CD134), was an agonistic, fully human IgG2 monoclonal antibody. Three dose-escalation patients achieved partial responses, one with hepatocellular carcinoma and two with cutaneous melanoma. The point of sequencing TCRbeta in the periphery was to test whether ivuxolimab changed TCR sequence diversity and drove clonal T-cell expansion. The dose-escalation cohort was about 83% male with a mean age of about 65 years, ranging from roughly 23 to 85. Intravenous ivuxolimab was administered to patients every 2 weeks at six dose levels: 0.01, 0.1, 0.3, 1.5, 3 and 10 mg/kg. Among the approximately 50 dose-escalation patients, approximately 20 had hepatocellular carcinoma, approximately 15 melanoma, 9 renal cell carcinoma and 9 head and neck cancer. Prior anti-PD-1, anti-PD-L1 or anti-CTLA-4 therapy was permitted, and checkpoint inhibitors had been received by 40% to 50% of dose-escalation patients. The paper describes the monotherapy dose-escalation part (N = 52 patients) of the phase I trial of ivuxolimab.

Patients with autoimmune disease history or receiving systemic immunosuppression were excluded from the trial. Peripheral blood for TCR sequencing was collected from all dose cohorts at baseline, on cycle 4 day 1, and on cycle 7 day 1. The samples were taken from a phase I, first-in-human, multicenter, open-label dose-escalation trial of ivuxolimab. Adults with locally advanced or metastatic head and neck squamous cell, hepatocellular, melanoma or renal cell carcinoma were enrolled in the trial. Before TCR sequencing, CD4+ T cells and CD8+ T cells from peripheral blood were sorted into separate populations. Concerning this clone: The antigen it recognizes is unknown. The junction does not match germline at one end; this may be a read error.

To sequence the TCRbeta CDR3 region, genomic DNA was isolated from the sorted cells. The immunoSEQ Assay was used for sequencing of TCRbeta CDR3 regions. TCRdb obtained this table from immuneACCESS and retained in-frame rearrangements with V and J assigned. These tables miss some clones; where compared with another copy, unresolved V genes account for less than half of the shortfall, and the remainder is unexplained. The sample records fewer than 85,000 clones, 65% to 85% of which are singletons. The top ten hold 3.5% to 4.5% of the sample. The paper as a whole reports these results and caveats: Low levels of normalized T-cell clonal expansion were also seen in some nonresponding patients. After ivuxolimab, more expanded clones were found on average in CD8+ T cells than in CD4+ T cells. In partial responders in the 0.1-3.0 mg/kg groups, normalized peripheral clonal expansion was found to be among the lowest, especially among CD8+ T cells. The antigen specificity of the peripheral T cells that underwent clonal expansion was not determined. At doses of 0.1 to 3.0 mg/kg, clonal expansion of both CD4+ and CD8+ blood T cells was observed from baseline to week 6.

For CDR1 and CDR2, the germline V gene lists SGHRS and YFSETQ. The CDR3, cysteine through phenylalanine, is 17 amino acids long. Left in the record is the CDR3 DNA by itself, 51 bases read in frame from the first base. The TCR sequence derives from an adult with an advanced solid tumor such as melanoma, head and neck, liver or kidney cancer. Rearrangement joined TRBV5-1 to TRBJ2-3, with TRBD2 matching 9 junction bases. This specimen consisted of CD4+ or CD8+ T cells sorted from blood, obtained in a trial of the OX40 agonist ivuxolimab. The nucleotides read TGCGCCCGCAGCTTGGGAGGGGGCGGGGGGGCCGGTGATACGCAGTATTTT. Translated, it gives CARSLGGGGGAGDTQYF.